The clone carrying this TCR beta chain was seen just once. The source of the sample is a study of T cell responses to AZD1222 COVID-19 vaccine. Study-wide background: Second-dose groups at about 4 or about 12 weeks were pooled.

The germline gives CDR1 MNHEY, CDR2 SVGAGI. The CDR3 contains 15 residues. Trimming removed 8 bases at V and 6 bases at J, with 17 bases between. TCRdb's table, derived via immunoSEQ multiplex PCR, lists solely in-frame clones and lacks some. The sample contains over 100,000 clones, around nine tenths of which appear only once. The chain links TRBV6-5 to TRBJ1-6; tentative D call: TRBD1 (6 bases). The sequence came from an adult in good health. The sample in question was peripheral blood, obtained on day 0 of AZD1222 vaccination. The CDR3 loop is CASLFRTAFNSPLHF. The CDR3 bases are TGTGCCAGCTTATTCCGGACAGCCTTTAATTCACCCCTCCACTTT.